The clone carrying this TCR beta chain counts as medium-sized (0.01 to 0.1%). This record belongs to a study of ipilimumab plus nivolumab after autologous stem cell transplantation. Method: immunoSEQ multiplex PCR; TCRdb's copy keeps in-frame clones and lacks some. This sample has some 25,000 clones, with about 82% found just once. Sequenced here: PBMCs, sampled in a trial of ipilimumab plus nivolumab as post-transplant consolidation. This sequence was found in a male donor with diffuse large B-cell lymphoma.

CDR3 DNA: TGTGCCAGTAGTCTAGGACAGGGGGGTGTCGGGGAGCTGTTTTTT. Translated, it gives CASSLGQGGVGELFF. The rearrangement links TRBV19 to TRBJ2-2, with 10 nucleotides matching TRBD1. The length of the CDR3 is 15 residues. The junction had 7 bases not matched to a gene; V was cut back by 5 bases and J by 7 bases. CDR1 is LNHDA and CDR2 is SQIVND in the germline V gene (reference sequence).